This T cell receptor (beta chain) was captured by sequencing in a study of vaccination and CD4 T cells after COVID-19 (dated by TCRdb to between 2020 and 2023). Background on the whole study: Convalescent patients had a positive SARS-CoV-2 result on nasal swab PCR, and of these patients, several had mild disease and one had severe disease. The convalescent cohort included six males and four females, with two Hispanic individuals, seven Caucasians, two Asians and one multiracial person. Participants got two doses of the Pfizer-BioNTech BNT162b2 vaccine (n=8) or two doses of the Moderna mRNA-1273 vaccine (n=2). Post-COVID blood samples from convalescent patients were collected a median of roughly 100 days after diagnosis, with a range of roughly 30 to 161 days. Post-vaccine blood samples were collected a median of approximately 77 days after the second vaccine dose, ranging from roughly 13 to 241 days. Overlapping spike peptide pools from SARS-CoV-2 and from the common cold coronaviruses HCoV-NL63, HCoV-OC43 and HCoV-229E were used as culture stimuli. Control cultures received a CEFX viral epitope pool as the positive control, an HIV-1 Nef peptide pool as the negative control, or no peptide. In approximately eleven COVID-19 convalescent patients and a handful of infection-naive healthy vaccine recipients, the spike-specific CD4+ TCR repertoire before mRNA vaccination was compared with the repertoire after mRNA vaccination. What the research found in general, with its limitations: In convalescent patients, a median around 84% of post-vaccine SARS-CoV-2-reactive clones were detected only after vaccination, and vaccine-specific priming was suggested by this finding. An increase in the median number of SARS-CoV-2-reactive clonotypes from 21 after infection to some 40 after vaccination was observed, but the change was not found to be significant. In convalescent patients, nearly all vaccine-specific clones (304 of 307) were found to be mono-reactive for SARS-CoV-2 spike rather than cross-reactive with common cold coronaviruses. Only a relatively small number of convalescent patients were included in the study, and early timepoints following natural infection were not analyzed.

Concerning this clonotype itself: Its antigen is unknown. Per-base qualities were not stored, and no clone one base away is much larger.

The treatment or condition label here, explained by the study, means: roughly 10-day PBMC culture with coronavirus spike peptide pools or control peptides (ViraFEST assay). The ViraFEST assay was used in the study, in which antigen-specific T cells were expanded with peptide pools and expanded clonotypes were subsequently identified by TCR sequencing. The convalescent patients' positive SARS-CoV-2 PCR tests were from March to December 2020, which was before the Alpha, Beta and Delta variants emerged in the United States. Each well held two million PBMCs cultured with roughly 10 ug/ml peptide pools in IMDM containing approximately 5% human AB serum and 8 to 10 IU/ml IL-2. On days 3 and 7, half of the culture medium was replaced with fresh IL-2-containing medium. CD4+ T cells were isolated after approximately eleven days of culture through negative selection using the EasySep CD4+ T cell isolation kit. PBMCs were separated from whole blood using Ficoll-Paque Plus gradient centrifugation and then either used fresh or cryopreserved at -140C. Each culture condition was generally run in triplicate wells.

The protocol used for the library was PCR. DNA from cultured CD4+ T cells underwent TCR sequencing with the Oncomine TCR Beta short-read assay at the Johns Hopkins FTIC core. Genomic DNA was extracted from the cultured CD4+ T cells with the QIAamp micro DNA kit. Oncomine TCR Beta libraries from cultured CD4+ T cells were pooled with unique dual indexes and sequenced on an Illumina iSeq 100. In the paper's pipeline: Non-productive sequences were removed, and CDR3s not starting with C, not ending with F or W, or shorter than 7 amino acids were discarded. The MANAFEST web application was used to identify antigen-specific clonotypes by comparing peptide-stimulated wells against reference wells and other culture wells. An FDR below 0.05, an odds ratio above 5, and a productive frequency above 0.1% in at least two of three replicate wells were required for clones to be considered positive. A clonotype was classed as cross-reactive if the clonotype showed significant expansion both in SARS-CoV-2 spike wells and in at least one common cold coronavirus spike condition. Using R version 3.6.1, CDR3 homology was evaluated through Levenshtein distances (stringdist) along with unrooted phylogenetic trees (ape). The public reads were quality trimmed at Q25 with fastp and then assembled into clones with MiXCR by TCRdb, keeping productive beta chains. Rows with a matching CDR3 protein are joined into one entry that keeps the most common DNA and genes. TCRdb, rather than the study authors, made the V and J calls. For this sample there are some 9,600 distinct CDR3 sequences; around 59% appear just once. The top ten constitute around 15% of the sample.

V loses 2 bases, J loses 3 bases, and the germline ends lie 7 bases apart. Looking up the germline V gene yields CDR1 SGHNT and CDR2 YENEEA. Including the terminal cysteine and phenylalanine, the CDR3 comprises 13 residues. Only the CDR3 part of the read is kept: 39 bases, read in frame from the first base. In this chain, TRBV11-3 is recombined with TRBJ1-1; the best D guess is TRBD1, with 5 bases matching. This clonotype was obtained from a human donor who had recovered from COVID-19. The specimen was CD4+ T cells from blood, cultured in vitro. Here the CDR3 is given as CASSLSGYTEAFF. The DNA sequence is as follows: TGTGCCAGCAGCTTATCAGGGTACACTGAAGCTTTCTTT. The variable domain in full, with residues beyond the CDR3 obtained from the reference TRBV11-3 and TRBJ1-1 genes, is EAGVVQSPRYKIIEKKQPVAFWCNPISGHNTLYWYLQNLGQGPELLIRYENEEAVDDSQLPKDRFSAERLKGVDSTLKIQPAELGDSAVYLCASSLSGYTEAFFGQGTRLTVV.